This passage covers 7 T cell receptor beta chains from one sample sequenced in a study of vaccination and CD4 T cells after COVID-19. Cultured CD4+ T cells had their DNA profiled by the Oncomine TCR Beta short-read assay. From the PCR reads, TCRdb called clonotypes with MiXCR, one entry per CDR3 protein. The sample has several thousand distinct CDR3 sequences; approximately 50% are singletons. Which antigens these TCRs recognize remains unknown. The treatment denotes: roughly ten-day PBMC culture with coronavirus spike peptide pools or control peptides (ViraFEST assay). From the unexposed donor, CD4+ T cells were collected ahead of the COVID-19 pandemic (2011-2018). Material for sequencing was CD4+ T cells from blood, cultured in vitro. The origin of the receptors is a human donor in good health.

This sequence joins TRBV19 and TRBJ1-1, with 11 positions matching TRBD1. V dropped 5 bases and J dropped 3; count of bases not matched to a gene: 2. Germline values: CDR1 LNHDA, CDR2 SQIVND (reference sequence). CDR3 length: 14 residues. The CDR3 sequence: CASSQGQGDTEAFF. CDR3 nucleotide sequence: TGTGCCAGTAGTCAGGGACAGGGGGACACTGAAGCTTTCTTT.

The chain is built from TRBV27 and TRBJ1-1, with 9 nucleotides matching TRBD1. Germline CDR1 is MNHEY and CDR2 is SMNVEV (reference sequence). The CDR3 loop spans 14 amino acids. J lost 4 bases, V lost 4 bases, and 4 bases had no gene match. The CDR3 bases are TGTGCCAGCAGTTCTGGGACAGGGCTCACTGAAGCTTTCTTT. Translating it yields CASSSGTGLTEAFF.

The V and J genes are TRBV19 and TRBJ1-5; D unresolved. From germline, CDR1 is LNHDA and CDR2 SQIVND (reference sequence). This CDR3 spans 14 amino acids. V dropped 3 bases and J dropped 6 bases, with 12 bases sitting between them. The CDR3 here is CASSIVGGGQPQHF. In nucleotides, the CDR3 is TGTGCCAGTAGTATTGTCGGCGGAGGTCAGCCCCAGCATTTT. Full variable domain (missing parts from reference TRBV19 and TRBJ1-5): DGGITQSPKYLFRKEGQNVTLSCEQNLNHDAMYWYRQDPGQGLRLIYYSQIVNDFQKGDIAEGYSVSREKKESFPLTVTSAQKNPTAFYLCASSIVGGGQPQHFGDGTRLSIL.

The gene calls are TRBV6-1 and TRBJ1-5; D possibly corresponds to TRBD1 (5 bases). V lost 4 bases and J 5 bases, leaving 18 bases between the germline ends. From germline, CDR1 is MNHNS and CDR2 SASEGT. The CDR3 loop spans 16 amino acids. This CDR3 is CASSAREAGSHQPQHF. CDR3 coding DNA: TGTGCCAGCAGTGCCAGGGAGGCGGGTTCCCATCAGCCCCAGCATTTT.

This clonotype was counted a single time. One end of the junction is discordant with germline, which a read error may explain. The chain recombines TRBV6-5 with TRBJ2-1; D is unresolved. The CDR3 totals 15 residues. Germline loops: CDR1 MNHEY, CDR2 SVGAGI. In DNA form, the CDR3 reads TGTGCCAGCAGTTTAACCAAGATCTCCTTCAATGAGCAGTTCTTC. It codes for CASSLTKISFNEQFF.

Within the sample, this clonotype is large (0.1 to 1%). This chain joins TRBV2 and TRBJ1-1; unclear D gene. Germline V gives CDR1 SNHLY, CDR2 FYNNEI. With 6 bases removed from V and 1 base from J, the gap between germline ends came to 12 bases. This CDR3 contains 14 residues. DNA for the CDR3: TGTGCCAGCAGCGCGACGGTGACGAACACTGAAGCTTTCTTT. This translates into CASSATVTNTEAFF.

The gene calls are TRBV30 and TRBJ1-5, with TRBD1 as a possible D gene (5 bases). V was trimmed by 0 bases and J by 7 bases, leaving 10 bases between them. Looked up from germline, CDR1 is GTSNPN and CDR2 is SVGIG (reference sequence). The CDR3 runs to 13 residues. In DNA, the CDR3 is TGTGCCTGGAGTGTATCAGGGAACCAGCCCCAGCATTTT. Protein: CAWSVSGNQPQHF.